This T cell receptor beta chain was found in a study of blood T cell repertoires in COVID-19. Study-wide background: Acute and convalescent COVID-19 specimens originated in the United States, Italy and Spain.

Study processing details: Estimation of nucleated cell counts relied on the amplification of reference gene primers. The data were produced by immunoSEQ multiplex PCR, yet TCRdb's version contains in-frame clones alone and is incomplete. V, J and clone size are those of that table, while D and trimming were read from the DNA. Here the sample spans some 180,000 clones, around 81% being singletons. Seattle patients were enrolled during active infection and followed longitudinally. The ends lost 5 bases at V and 12 bases at J; junction bases unmatched: 6. From germline, CDR1 is SEHNR and CDR2 FQNEAQ (reference sequence). The CDR3 is made up of 12 amino acids.

J is TRBJ1-1 and V is TRBV7-9, with 10 bases matching TRBD1. Sequenced input: peripheral blood. This clonotype was obtained from a woman older than 75 with COVID-19, enrolled during active disease. In DNA form, the CDR3 reads TGTGCCAGCAGCATCGGGACAGGGGAAACTTTCTTT. Encoded protein: CASSIGTGETFF. Drawing the rest from reference TRBV7-9 and TRBJ1-1, the complete variable domain is DTGVSQNPRHKITKRGQNVTFRCDPISEHNRLYWYRQTLGQGPEFLTYFQNEAQLEKSRLLSDRFSAERPKGSFSTLEIQRTEQGDSAMYLCASSIGTGETFFGQGTRLTVV.